This TCR beta chain came from a study of shared clonotypes between healthy human individuals. The assay was immunoSEQ multiplex PCR, and TCRdb's table has in-frame clones only and misses some. The table shows about 600,000 clones, with around 97% occurring only once. The study separated CD4+ cells into CD45RA+ naive and CD45RA-negative memory subsets. The ends lost 5 bases at V and 5 bases at J; junction bases unmatched: 4. CDR1 is MNHNY and CDR2 is SVGAGI in the germline V gene (reference sequence). The CDR3 sequence is 14 residues long. The source material was naive CD4+ T cells sorted from blood. Subset defined: CD45RA+ positively selected. The source is a woman aged 25 to 45 in good health. The genes are TRBV6-6 and TRBJ2-7; 12 bases are a match to TRBD1. CDR3 protein: CASSLWDRGHEQYF. For the CDR3, the DNA is TGTGCCAGCAGTCTATGGGACAGGGGGCACGAGCAGTACTTC.